Each of the 27 T cell receptor beta chains below was sequenced from the same sample in a study of T cells in Graves' hyperthyroidism and ophthalmopathy. RNA transcripts served as the template for amplifying TCR beta CDR3 regions. The TCR CDR3 first-round RT-PCR relied on the HTBI primer set. One entry per CDR3 protein, called by TCRdb with MiXCR from the multiplex PCR reads. The sample has around 560,000 distinct CDR3 sequences, approximately 15% seen once; the top ten hold around 18%. The sample comprised blood. These receptors were taken from a woman under 30 with Graves' hyperthyroidism.

This clonotype was recorded once. The rearrangement links TRBV29-1 to TRBJ2-3; 7 positions agree with TRBD2. V lost 0 bases and J lost 3; bases outside the gene matches: 3. This CDR3 contains 14 residues. CDR1 is SQVTM and CDR2 is ANQGSEA in the germline V gene. Here the CDR3 DNA reads TGCAGCGTTGAAGATACTAGCGCGACAGATACGCAGTATTTT. Translated, it gives CSVEDTSATDTQYF.

The chain couples TRBV19 to TRBJ1-1, with a possible D match to TRBD1 (5 bases). V was pared by 3 bases and J by 10 bases, with 9 bases between. Germline lookup yields CDR1 LNHDA and CDR2 SQIVND (reference sequence). CDR3 length equals 11 residues. The DNA for the CDR3 is TGTGCCAGTAGTATCAGGGTTGTAGCTTTCTTT. Translated: CASSIRVVAFF.

This clonotype was seen ten or more times. The CDR3 DNA is TGTGCCAGCAGTCCTCGGGCGGCCGGGGAAGGGGTGAACACTGAAGCTTTCTTT. This sequence encodes CASSPRAAGEGVNTEAFF. The chain uses TRBV6-1 and TRBJ1-1, with a tentative D call TRBD1 (5 bases). CDR3 length: 18 amino acids. Germline V gene data show CDR1 as MNHNS and CDR2 as SASEGT. Trimming removed 5 bases from V and 0 bases from J, with 22 bases in between.

This clonotype has ten or more counts. The chain couples TRBV11-2 to TRBJ2-6, with 7 bases that match TRBD1. J gave up 2 bases and V 5 bases, and 3 bases lay outside the gene matches. The germline CDR1 and CDR2 sequences are SGHAT and FQNNGV. The CDR3 is 15 residues long. CDR3 bases: TGTGCCAGCAGCCAAGACAGGGCTGGGGCCAACGTCCTGACTTTC. Protein sequence: CASSQDRAGANVLTF.

CDR3 amino acids: CASSQDRRDYEQYF. Here the CDR3 DNA reads TGCGCCAGCAGCCAGGACAGAAGGGACTACGAGCAGTACTTC. The J gene is TRBJ2-7, the V gene TRBV4-3; the D gene is possibly TRBD1 (6 bases). Germline lookup yields CDR1 LGHNA and CDR2 YSLEER. The V and J ends lost 3 bases and 3 bases respectively, with 12 bases between them. The CDR3 is 14 residues long.

This clonotype has at least ten counts. The chain couples TRBV28 to TRBJ2-7; 11 bases are shared with TRBD2. J gave up 6 bases and V 6 bases, and 10 bases lay outside the gene matches. There are 15 residues in the CDR3. The germline gives CDR1 MDHEN, CDR2 SYDVKM. For the CDR3, the DNA is TGTGCCAGCAGCCGTAGCGGGAGGGCCCTGGGCGAGCAGTACTTC. It encodes CASSRSGRALGEQYF.

This clonotype was seen only a few times. V and J are TRBV12-3 or TRBV12-4 and TRBJ2-7; TRBD1 aligns across 7 bases. After removal of 1 base from V and 3 bases from J, the junction contained 6 bases not matched to a gene. CDR3 size: 15 residues. CDR3 residues: CASSLVQGEVYEQYF. CDR3 nucleotides: TGTGCCAGCAGTTTAGTCCAGGGGGAAGTCTACGAGCAGTACTTC.

The chain couples TRBV12-3 or TRBV12-4 to TRBJ2-3; 10 bases map to TRBD2. V was clipped by 6 bases and J by 6 bases; unmatched bases: 6. This CDR3 has 14 amino acids. The CDR3 here is CASRSGRARDTQYF. Written as DNA, the CDR3 is TGTGCCAGCAGGAGCGGGAGGGCCCGGGATACGCAGTATTTT.

Turning to this clonotype: With a much larger clone just one base away, this may be a read error. The J gene is TRBJ1-1, the V gene TRBV3-1, with D maybe TRBD1 (6 bases). Per germline, CDR1 LGHDT and CDR2 YNNKEL (reference sequence). The CDR3 is 15 amino acids. The CDR3 loop is CASSPDGGANTKAFF. CDR3 coding DNA: TGTGCCAGCAGCCCCGACGGGGGCGCGAACACTAAAGCTTTCTTT. Combining the CDR3 with reference TRBV3-1 and TRBJ1-1 gives the whole variable domain DTAVSQTPKYLVTQMGNDKSIKCEQNLGHDTMYWYKQDSKKFLKIMFSYNNKELIINETVPNRFSPKSPDKAHLNLHINSLELGDSAVYFCASSPDGGANTKAFFGQGTRLTVV.

The CDR3 coding sequence is TGTGCCAGCAGCTTGGAAACAGGGGGCTGGGACATTCAGTACTTC. Translated: CASSLETGGWDIQYF. The chain combines TRBV5-5 with TRBJ2-4; 9 nucleotides agree with TRBD1. V lost 0 bases and J lost 8; bases outside the gene matches: 6. This CDR3 spans 15 amino acids. CDR1 SGHKS and CDR2 YYEKEE come from the germline V gene (reference sequence).

V usage is TRBV10-2 and J usage is TRBJ1-5; no firm D call. Germline V CDR1 and CDR2: WSHSY, SAAADI. Trimming stripped 9 bases from V and 4 bases from J, with 10 bases between. The CDR3 runs to 12 residues. CDR3: CASLGDNQPQHF. The DNA of the CDR3 is TGCGCCAGTTTAGGAGATAATCAGCCCCAGCATTTT.

This clonotype was counted a few times. This sequence joins TRBV30 and TRBJ2-5, with TRBD2 matching 11 bases. After removal of 0 bases from V and 4 bases from J, the junction contained 7 bases not matched to a gene. This CDR3 contains 16 residues. The V gene's germline CDR1 is GTSNPN and CDR2 SVGIG (reference sequence). The CDR3 loop is CAWSVPRLAGGETQYF. DNA for the CDR3: TGTGCCTGGAGTGTACCTAGGCTAGCGGGAGGAGAGACCCAGTACTTC.

This clonotype occurred a few times. J is TRBJ2-6 and V is TRBV6-1, with D tentatively TRBD2 (6 bases). Germline CDR1 and CDR2: MNHNS and SASEGT. V was trimmed by 5 bases and J by 4 bases, leaving 12 bases between them. The CDR3 totals 15 residues. CDR3 loop: CASSPGGTGANVLTF. The CDR3 nucleotides read TGTGCCAGCAGTCCCGGAGGGACCGGGGCCAACGTCCTGACTTTC.

The chain employs TRBV12-3 or TRBV12-4 and TRBJ1-5, with 7 bases fitting TRBD1. The CDR3 sequence is 15 residues long. V lost 6 bases to trimming and J lost 2 bases; unmatched junction nucleotides: 7. The CDR3 reads CASRPDRRGNQPQHF. CDR3 coding DNA: TGTGCCAGCAGACCGGACAGGAGGGGCAATCAGCCCCAGCATTTT.

The rearrangement joins TRBV11-1 to TRBJ2-3; possible D gene TRBD1, 6 bases. This CDR3 comprises 15 residues. Germline V gene sequence: CDR1 SGHAT, CDR2 FQDESV (reference sequence). Trimming left V 9 bases short and J 4 bases short, with 20 bases between. The CDR3 protein is CASSDTGKGADTQYF. The CDR3 nucleotides read TGTGCCAGTTCGGACACAGGGAAGGGGGCAGATACGCAGTATTTT.

Regarding this clonotype: Since no conserved phenylalanine or tryptophan closes the CDR3, a read error is the likely cause. This chain joins TRBV12-3 or TRBV12-4 and TRBJ1-1; D gene unclear. V was cut by 5 bases and J by 2 bases, with 9 bases left in between. The length of the CDR3 is 13 residues. CDR3 residues: CASSLTENTEAFL. The CDR3 DNA reads as TGTGCCAGCAGTCTAACGGAAAACACTGAAGCTTTCCTT.

This sequence joins TRBV12-3 or TRBV12-4 and TRBJ2-3; 7 bases align to TRBD1. CDR3 length: 15 amino acids. V was clipped by 5 bases and J by 4 bases; unmatched bases: 9. The CDR3 here is CASSLADRWADTQYF. The CDR3 DNA reads TGTGCCAGCAGTCTGGCGGACAGGTGGGCAGATACGCAGTATTTT.

In its sample, this clonotype was seen many times. The chain is built from TRBV12-3 or TRBV12-4 and TRBJ2-2; D gene unclear. Between the trimmed V and J ends, which lost 4 bases and 0 bases, there was a span of 12 bases. The CDR3 runs 16 residues. The CDR3 coding sequence is TGTGCCAGCAGTTCCGGACGCCTCGCGAACACCGGGGAGCTGTTTTTT. Translating gives CASSSGRLANTGELFF.

This chain connects TRBV19 to TRBJ1-1, with a possible D match to TRBD1 (5 bases). Germline values: CDR1 LNHDA, CDR2 SQIVND (reference sequence). The CDR3 sequence is 15 residues long. V lost 6 bases, J lost 0 bases, and 14 bases lay in between. CDR3 residues: CASRPRGVMNTEAFF. The CDR3 DNA follows: TGTGCCAGTAGGCCGCGGGGGGTTATGAACACTGAAGCTTTCTTT. The full variable domain, in which reference TRBV19 and TRBJ1-1 provide the parts outside the CDR3, is DGGITQSPKYLFRKEGQNVTLSCEQNLNHDAMYWYRQDPGQGLRLIYYSQIVNDFQKGDIAEGYSVSREKKESFPLTVTSAQKNPTAFYLCASRPRGVMNTEAFFGQGTRLTVV.

The V gene is TRBV6-2 or TRBV6-3, the J gene TRBJ1-2, with D possibly being TRBD1 (5 bases). Trimming stripped 10 bases from V and 3 bases from J, with 18 bases between. Germline V gene sequence: CDR1 MNHEY, CDR2 SVGEGT. The CDR3 loop spans 14 amino acids. CDR3 amino acids: CATSLGPQHYGYTF. For the CDR3, the DNA is TGTGCCACCTCACTGGGACCCCAACACTATGGCTACACCTTC.

This clonotype was counted ten times or more. This rearrangement joins TRBV12-3 or TRBV12-4 to TRBJ2-2; 11 bases line up with TRBD2. J lost 5 bases, V lost 2 bases, and 19 bases had no gene match. The CDR3 loop spans 21 amino acids. In DNA form, the CDR3 reads TGTGCCAGCAGTTTAATTAGTAGCGGGGGGGCCGGTTCGATATGGACCGGGGAGCTGTTTTTT. This encodes CASSLISSGGAGSIWTGELFF.

This clonotype was picked up many times. This sequence joins TRBV27 and TRBJ2-1; the match to TRBD2 covers 12 bases. This CDR3 is 17 amino acids long. Trimming at V came to 6 bases and at J to 12 bases, leaving 18 bases not matched to a gene. The germline CDR1 and CDR2 sequences are MNHEY and SMNVEV (reference sequence). CDR3 in amino acids: CASSQLAGGTYKLGQFF. The CDR3 region has the DNA TGTGCCAGCAGCCAACTAGCGGGAGGTACCTATAAGCTCGGGCAGTTCTTC.

The CDR3 here is CASSPWTGGDEQYF. Written as DNA, the CDR3 is TGTGCCAGCAGTCCGTGGACAGGGGGCGACGAGCAGTACTTC. The chain carries TRBV12-3 or TRBV12-4 and TRBJ2-7; 11 nucleotides match TRBD1. The CDR3 has 14 residues. Trimming removed 5 bases from V and 5 bases from J; junction bases left unmatched: 5.

The chain has TRBV12-3 or TRBV12-4 and TRBJ1-1, with D maybe TRBD1 (6 bases). Trimming removed 5 bases from V and 3 bases from J, with 13 bases in between. The CDR3 is 14 residues long. In nucleotides, the CDR3 is TGTGCCAGCAGTAGTGACAGGCCCCACACTGAAGCTTTCTTT. Its translation is CASSSDRPHTEAFF.

This clonotype was counted many times. The chain links TRBV24-1 to TRBJ1-1; TRBD1 is a possible D gene (6 bases). The germline V gene has CDR1 KGHDR and CDR2 SFDVKD. Trimming left V 7 bases short and J 1 base short, with 6 bases between. The CDR3 has 12 amino acids. DNA of the CDR3: TGTGCCACCAGGGGACAGAACACTGAAGCTTTCTTT. Translated, it gives CATRGQNTEAFF.

The gene calls are TRBV20-1 and TRBJ2-5, with D possibly being TRBD1 (5 bases). V was trimmed by 3 bases and J by 9 bases, leaving 14 bases between them. The CDR3 has 12 residues. Germline CDR1 DFQATT, CDR2 SNEGSKA (reference sequence). DNA for the CDR3: TGCAGTGCTAGCTACCAGCAAGGGGCCCAGTACTTC. The encoded protein is CSASYQQGAQYF.

In its sample, this clonotype was seen many times. The chain carries TRBV7-9 and TRBJ2-1; D is perhaps TRBD1 or TRBD2 (5 bases each). The CDR3 runs 15 residues. Between the trimmed V and J ends, which lost 5 bases and 2 bases, there was a span of 13 bases. Germline V lookup: CDR1 SEHNR, CDR2 FQNEAQ (reference sequence). The CDR3 region has the DNA TGTGCCAGCAGCATAACCGGGGCAGCCTACAATGAGCAGTTCTTC. The encoded protein is CASSITGAAYNEQFF.